This is a list of T cell receptor beta chains from one sample in a study of cytomegalovirus exposure and HLA in healthy donors. TCRdb keeps only in-frame clones here, not all; method: immunoSEQ multiplex PCR. The table records 270,000 or so clones, 75% to 90% of them present only once. Sequenced input: PBMCs. These receptors originate from a middle-aged man in good health and CMV-seropositive. The CDR3 runs from the conserved cysteine through the conserved F or W. The D gene is left open where the match is weak. For some rows the clone size is stated as once, few or many, or as a class when expanded; others skip it.

D gene | J gene | clone size | V gene | CDR3 protein | CDR3 DNA
- | TRBJ2-7 | - | TRBV7-2 | CASGPTGGASYEQYF | TGTGCCAGCGGTCCTACCGGAGGGGCCTCCTACGAGCAGTACTTC
TRBD2 | TRBJ2-1 | - | TRBV9 | CASRGTGTSGTDPNEQFF | TGTGCCAGCAGAGGCACCGGGACTAGCGGAACGGATCCCAATGAGCAGTTCTTC
- | TRBJ2-5 | once | TRBV30 | CAWKSSSSQETQYF | TGTGCCTGGAAGTCTAGCTCTTCCCAAGAGACCCAGTACTTC
TRBD2 | TRBJ2-1 | - | TRBV2 | CASGRERYNEQFF | TGTGCCAGCGGGAGGGAACGTTACAATGAGCAGTTCTTC
- | TRBJ2-1 | - | TRBV4-1 | CASSQISIEDVQFF | TGCGCCAGCAGCCAGATAAGTATCGAGGATGTGCAGTTCTTC
TRBD1 | TRBJ1-4 | once | TRBV25-1 | CASSAGQGLFF | TGTGCCAGCAGCGCGGGACAGGGTCTGTTTTTT
TRBD1 | TRBJ1-5 | - | TRBV28 | CASRSGGPSNQPQHF | TGTGCCAGCAGGTCAGGGGGCCCCAGCAATCAGCCCCAGCATTTT
TRBD2 | TRBJ2-1 | - | TRBV15 | CATSSTWGEGLNEQFF | TGTGCCACCAGCAGCACCTGGGGGGAGGGCCTTAATGAGCAGTTCTTC
- | TRBJ2-7 | - | TRBV11-2 | CATGDRYEQYF | TGTGCCACAGGCGATAGGTACGAGCAGTACTTC
TRBD2 | TRBJ2-1 | - | TRBV5-6 | CASSLASGRSYNEQFF | TGTGCCAGCAGCTTGGCCAGCGGGAGATCCTACAATGAGCAGTTCTTC
- | TRBJ2-7 | - | TRBV5-4 | CASSLGQFPGYEQYF | TGTGCCAGCAGCTTGGGACAGTTTCCGGGCTACGAGCAGTACTTC
- | TRBJ1-1 | - | TRBV7-2 | CASSSLLSTEKNTEAFF | TGTGCCAGCAGCTCCCTTCTTTCCACAGAGAAGAACACTGAAGCTTTCTTT
TRBD1 | TRBJ2-7 | - | TRBV6-1 | CASSEVRTGGYEQYF | TGTGCCAGCAGTGAAGTCCGGACAGGGGGTTACGAGCAGTACTTC
- | TRBJ1-3 | - | TRBV9 | CASSVGQNSGNTIYF | TGTGCCAGCAGCGTTGGGCAGAACTCTGGAAACACCATATATTTT
TRBD1 | TRBJ1-5 | few | TRBV7-9 | CASSSGGGQPQHF | TGTGCCAGCAGCTCAGGGGGCGGTCAGCCCCAGCATTTT
TRBD1 | TRBJ2-7 | - | TRBV2 | CASSDMQGATREQYF | TGTGCCAGCAGTGATATGCAGGGGGCTACTCGGGAGCAGTACTTC
- | TRBJ1-1 | - | TRBV25-1 | CASSESPQAGEHTEAFF | TGTGCCAGCAGTGAGTCCCCACAGGCGGGGGAACACACTGAAGCTTTCTTT
- | TRBJ1-1 | - | TRBV5-3 | CARSLVARGRRF | TGTGCCAGAAGCTTGGTGGCTCGGGGTAGAAGGTTT
TRBD1 | TRBJ2-5 | - | TRBV6-5 | CASSYSGTGEKTQYF | TGTGCCAGCAGTTACTCGGGGACAGGGGAGAAGACCCAGTACTTC
TRBD1 | TRBJ2-5 | - | TRBV11-2 | CATGPGGGKETQYF | TGTGCCACCGGACCAGGGGGCGGTAAAGAGACCCAGTACTTC
TRBD2 | TRBJ2-5 | - | TRBV5-1 | CASSFGGAGVGQTQYF | TGCGCCAGCAGCTTTGGGGGAGCGGGAGTGGGACAGACCCAGTACTTC
TRBD2 | TRBJ2-1 | - | TRBV19 | CASSITSGTTYNEQFF | TGTGCCAGTAGTATCACTAGCGGGACCACCTACAATGAGCAGTTCTTC
TRBD2 | TRBJ2-7 | - | TRBV27 | CASSLTTSGSYEQYF | TGTGCCAGCAGTTTAACCACTAGCGGGAGCTACGAGCAGTACTTC
TRBD2 | TRBJ2-1 | - | TRBV6-6 | CASSYLVAGGYNEQFF | TGTGCCAGCAGTTACTTGGTAGCGGGAGGTTACAATGAGCAGTTCTTC
- | TRBJ1-1 | - | TRBV4-2 | CASSQDGGRDTEAFF | TGTGCCAGCAGCCAAGATGGAGGGAGGGACACTGAAGCTTTCTTT
- | TRBJ2-5 | - | TRBV7-9 | CSSSSQETQYF | TGTTCCAGCAGCTCACAAGAGACCCAGTACTTC
TRBD2 | TRBJ2-3 | - | TRBV9 | CASSARSSGTSGPDTQYF | TGTGCCAGCAGCGCCCGATCATCCGGGACTAGCGGTCCAGATACGCAGTATTTT
TRBD2 | TRBJ2-4 | - | TRBV30 | CAWSEGLAGPNIQYF | TGTGCCTGGAGTGAGGGACTAGCGGGTCCAAACATTCAGTACTTC
- | TRBJ2-5 | - | TRBV2 | CASSEKLRQETQYF | TGTGCCAGCAGTGAGAAGCTTCGGCAAGAGACCCAGTACTTC
- | TRBJ2-1 | - | TRBV4-3 | CASSQDRVDYNEQFF | TGCGCCAGCAGCCAAGACAGGGTTGACTACAATGAGCAGTTCTTC
- | TRBJ2-7 | - | TRBV2 | CASTTNYEQYF | TGTGCCAGCACCACAAACTACGAGCAGTACTTC
TRBD1 | TRBJ1-5 | - | TRBV6-4 | CASSATGAGQPQHF | TGTGCCAGCAGCGCGACAGGGGCCGGCCAGCCCCAGCATTTT
TRBD2 | TRBJ2-1 | - | TRBV7-3 | CASSLPTGAGVINEQFF | TGTGCCAGCAGCTTACCGACTGGAGCGGGAGTAATTAATGAGCAGTTCTTC
- | TRBJ1-4 | - | TRBV27 | CASSLGQLNEKLFF | TGTGCCAGCAGTTTAGGGCAGCTGAATGAAAAACTGTTTTTT
- | TRBJ1-5 | - | TRBV4-2 | CASSQGGGQPQHF | TGTGCCAGCAGCCAAGGGGGGGGTCAGCCCCAGCATTTT
- | TRBJ1-1 | - | TRBV7-9 | CASSPAGNTEAFF | TGTGCCAGCAGCCCCGCAGGGAACACTGAAGCTTTCTTT
- | TRBJ2-1 | - | TRBV28 | CASSLSSTGGYNEQFF | TGTGCCAGCAGCTTATCCTCAACCGGGGGTTACAATGAGCAGTTCTTC
- | TRBJ2-5 | - | TRBV9 | CASSVGSGQETQYF | TGTGCCAGCAGCGTAGGTAGTGGCCAAGAGACCCAGTACTTC
TRBD1 | TRBJ2-7 | once | TRBV28 | CASSFFRDRGRDEQYF | TGTGCCAGCAGTTTTTTTCGTGACAGGGGAAGGGACGAGCAGTACTTC
- | TRBJ1-5 | - | TRBV7-8 | CASSQLQVSNQPQHF | TGTGCCAGCAGCCAATTACAGGTCAGCAATCAGCCCCAGCATTTT
- | TRBJ2-7 | - | TRBV27 | CASSIAGQSYEQYF | TGTGCCAGCAGTATCGCAGGGCAGTCCTACGAGCAGTACTTC
TRBD1 | TRBJ2-2 | - | TRBV5-1 | CASTPGGTGELFF | TGCGCCAGCACCCCAGGGGGCACCGGGGAGCTGTTTTTT
TRBD1 | TRBJ1-1 | - | TRBV7-6 | CASSSYAGTGALMNTEAFF | TGTGCCAGCAGCTCCTATGCCGGGACAGGGGCCCTTATGAACACTGAAGCTTTCTTT
TRBD1 | TRBJ1-5 | - | TRBV28 | CASSSLDRALRQPQHF | TGTGCCAGCAGTTCCCTAGACAGGGCTCTCAGGCAGCCCCAGCATTTT
TRBD2 | TRBJ2-7 | - | TRBV19 | CASRPTSGSSYEQYF | TGTGCCAGTAGACCGACTAGCGGGAGCTCCTACGAGCAGTACTTC
- | TRBJ2-3 | - | TRBV25-1 | CASSEPGTPSTDTQYF | TGTGCCAGCAGTGAGCCCGGGACACCTAGCACAGATACGCAGTATTTT
TRBD2 | TRBJ2-1 | - | TRBV27 | CASSFGAGEVAYNEQFF | TGTGCCAGCAGTTTTGGAGCGGGGGAGGTGGCGTACAATGAGCAGTTCTTC
- | TRBJ1-4 | few | TRBV27 | CASSLSAGGGEKLFF | TGTGCCAGCAGTTTATCAGCCGGGGGTGGGGAAAAACTGTTTTTT
- | TRBJ1-1 | - | TRBV9 | CASSPRSSSWGGRDTEAFF | TGTGCCAGCAGCCCACGTAGCTCTTCGTGGGGGGGCAGGGACACTGAAGCTTTCTTT
TRBD2 | TRBJ2-7 | - | TRBV28 | CASSKPGLASYEQYF | TGTGCCAGCAGTAAACCGGGACTAGCCTCCTACGAGCAGTACTTC
TRBD2 | TRBJ2-2 | - | TRBV7-2 | CASSSRTSGRAGGELFF | TGTGCCAGCAGCTCTCGGACTAGCGGGAGGGCGGGCGGGGAGCTGTTTTTT
- | TRBJ2-1 | - | TRBV4-1 | CASSQGQAHYNEQFF | TGCGCCAGCAGCCAAGGTCAAGCGCACTACAATGAGCAGTTCTTC
- | TRBJ1-1 | few | TRBV18 | CASSPRTDEAFF | TGTGCCAGCTCACCGAGGACTGACGAAGCTTTCTTT
- | TRBJ1-2 | - | TRBV7-9 | CASRPSLGRRSGYTF | TGTGCCAGCCGCCCGAGTTTAGGCAGGAGGAGTGGCTACACCTTC
- | TRBJ2-3 | - | TRBV6-6 | CASSRDQGRSTDTQYF | TGTGCCAGCAGCCGTGACCAGGGGAGAAGCACAGATACGCAGTATTTT
TRBD1 | TRBJ2-7 | - | TRBV7-9 | CASSLPDRAQYF | TGTGCCAGCAGCTTACCCGACAGGGCCCAGTACTTC
TRBD2 | TRBJ2-7 | - | TRBV18 | CASSPQGTSGAYEQYF | TGTGCCAGCTCACCACAAGGGACTAGCGGAGCCTACGAGCAGTACTTC
- | TRBJ2-2 | - | TRBV7-2 | CASSFQGTGELFF | TGTGCCAGCAGCTTTCAGGGAACCGGGGAGCTGTTTTTT
- | TRBJ1-1 | - | TRBV21-1 | CAGNRGPTEAFF | TGTGCCGGCAACAGGGGGCCCACTGAAGCTTTCTTT